The 29 T cell receptor beta chains below all came from one sample that was sequenced in a study of CD4+ T cells in melanoma (dated by TCRdb to between 2020 and 2023). Library preparation used the immunoSEQ multiplex PCR assay. In TCRdb, the immuneACCESS table is reduced to in-frame sequences with V and J assigned. These tables do not hold every clone; where another copy was compared, an unresolved V gene accounts for under half, and the others remain unexplained. Recorded for this sample are 50,000 to 60,000 clones; over 60% of them occurred a single time. Of the sample, roughly 4.5% falls within the top ten clones. Sequenced material: tumor tissue. Receptors originate from a human donor with melanoma.

In this sample, this clone turned up many times. The V and J genes are TRBV27 and TRBJ2-7; D call uncertain. Looked up from germline, CDR1 is MNHEY and CDR2 is SMNVEV (reference sequence). CDR3 length equals 15 residues. The V end lost 5 bases, the J end lost 2 bases, and 16 bases lay between the germline ends. The DNA of the CDR3 is TGTGCCAGCAGTACCACCGAGGAAAGGGCCTACGAGCAGTACTTC. This translates into CASSTTEERAYEQYF.

By share, this clone ranks as medium-sized (0.01 to 0.1%). The CDR3 is CASSATGTHGYTF. The CDR3 nucleotides read TGTGCCAGCAGCGCCACCGGGACACATGGCTACACCTTC. The chain employs TRBV7-8 and TRBJ1-2; possible D gene TRBD1, 6 bases. CDR3 size: 13 residues. CDR1 and CDR2 from the germline V gene are SGHVS and FQNEAQ. Trimming removed 5 bases from V and 6 bases from J, with 13 bases in between.

This clone has only one observation. The chain combines TRBV5-8 with TRBJ2-1, with unresolved D. The CDR3 has 15 amino acids. Trimming stripped 0 bases from V and 0 bases from J, with 7 bases between. CDR1 SGHTS and CDR2 YDEGEE come from the germline V gene. The CDR3 reads CASSLEGPSYNEQFF. As DNA, the CDR3 is TGTGCCAGCAGCTTGGAAGGTCCCTCCTACAATGAGCAGTTCTTC. The complete variable domain, with remaining parts taken from reference TRBV5-8 and TRBJ2-1, reads EAGVTQSPTHLIKTRGQQATLRCSPISGHTSVYWYQQALGLGLQFLLWYDEGEERNRGNFPPRFSGRQFPNYSSELNVNALELEDSALYLCASSLEGPSYNEQFFGPGTRLTVL.

V is TRBV5-6 and J is TRBJ2-1; weak D call: TRBD2 (6 bases). Trimming left V 8 bases short and J 4 bases short, with 19 bases between. The length of the CDR3 is 15 residues. Germline V CDR1 and CDR2: SGHDT, YYEEEE. CDR3 bases: TGTGCCAGTTCCCAGACGGGACTGAAATACAATGAGCAGTTCTTC. As protein: CASSQTGLKYNEQFF.

The J gene is TRBJ2-1, the V gene TRBV18; 11 bases are a match to TRBD1. The V gene end was trimmed by 5 bases and the J gene end by 4 bases; junction bases not matched to a gene: 4. Germline CDR1 KGHSH, CDR2 LQKENI. The CDR3 sequence is 15 residues long. The CDR3 protein is CASSADRGRYNEQFF. The DNA for the CDR3 is TGTGCCAGCTCAGCGGACAGGGGGCGTTACAATGAGCAGTTCTTC.

The chain joins TRBV5-5 to TRBJ2-7, with D possibly TRBD1 on 6 matching bases. V lost 0 bases and J 0 bases, leaving 10 bases between the germline ends. The CDR3 loop spans 15 amino acids. CDR1 SGHKS and CDR2 YYEKEE come from the germline V gene (reference sequence). The DNA of the CDR3 is TGTGCCAGCAGCTTGGTGGGGGCCAGCTCCTACGAGCAGTACTTC. This gives the protein CASSLVGASSYEQYF.

A remark on this clone: A read error may produce the germline difference seen at one junction end. The V call is TRBV5-3, the J call TRBJ2-7, with 7 bases aligning to TRBD2. TRBV5-3 is reported as an ORF; its role is uncertain. CDR3 length: 14 amino acids. The CDR3 DNA reads as TGTGCCAGCAGCTGGGGGACTACCTCCTACGAGCAGTACTTC. Encoded protein: CASSWGTTSYEQYF.

The rearrangement joins TRBV4-2 to TRBJ1-6, with D possibly being TRBD1 (6 bases). The length of the CDR3 is 14 residues. Germline V gives CDR1 LGHNA, CDR2 YNFKEQ. Trimming took 1 base from V and 6 from J, leaving 7 bases between them. CDR3 coding DNA: TGTGCCAGCAGCCAAGCAGGGGCTAATTCACCCCTCCACTTT. This gives the protein CASSQAGANSPLHF.

The CDR3 is CASCNSPRRLFF. The CDR3 DNA reads as TGTGCCAGCTGTAACAGTCCCCGCCGACTGTTTTTT. This sequence joins TRBV7-6 and TRBJ1-4; D unresolved. V lost 8 bases and J 13 bases, leaving 17 bases between the germline ends. Per the germline V gene, CDR1 is SGHVS and CDR2 is FNYEAQ. The CDR3 runs to 12 residues. Using reference TRBV7-6 and TRBJ1-4 for the parts outside the CDR3, the full variable domain is GAGVSQSPRYKVTKRGQDVALRCDPISGHVSLYWYRQALGQGPEFLTYFNYEAQQDKSGLPNDRFSAERPEGSISTLTIQRTEQRDSAMYRCASCNSPRRLFFGSGTQLSVL.

This clone was observed many times. This chain connects TRBV6-5 to TRBJ1-1; 11 bases agree with TRBD1. CDR3 length: 15 residues. The ends lost 2 bases at V and 5 bases at J; junction bases unmatched: 4. Germline CDR1 and CDR2: MNHEY and SVGAGI. CDR3 bases: TGTGCCAGCAGTTACCATGGGACAGGGGGTACTGAAGCTTTCTTT. Its protein is CASSYHGTGGTEAFF.

The chain is built from TRBV6-1 and TRBJ1-1; D call uncertain. The V end lost 3 bases, the J end lost 0 bases, and 11 bases lay between the germline ends. Per the germline V gene, CDR1 is MNHNS and CDR2 is SASEGT. The CDR3 contains 15 residues. The CDR3 protein is CASSDATVMNTEAFF. The CDR3 DNA reads as TGTGCCAGCAGTGACGCTACGGTAATGAACACTGAAGCTTTCTTT.

This clone was counted ten times or more. The rearrangement joins TRBV7-9 to TRBJ1-3; D unresolved. Germline CDR1 is SEHNR and CDR2 is FQNEAQ (reference sequence). This CDR3 spans 16 amino acids. V gave up 1 base and J gave up 4 bases, with 14 bases separating them. The CDR3 DNA reads TGTGCCAGCAGCTTAGTGTCGGGCACACTAGGAAACACCATATATTTT. This sequence encodes CASSLVSGTLGNTIYF.

The chain carries TRBV15 and TRBJ2-3, with unresolved D. The CDR3 is made up of 14 amino acids. V was pared by 1 base and J by 4 bases, with 9 bases between. CDR1 and CDR2 from the germline V gene are LNHNV and YYDKDF (reference sequence). The CDR3 is CATSRGLYPDTQYF. DNA of the CDR3: TGTGCCACCAGCAGAGGTCTGTACCCAGATACGCAGTATTTT. Full variable domain (missing parts from reference TRBV15 and TRBJ2-3): DAMVIQNPRYQVTQFGKPVTLSCSQTLNHNVMYWYQQKSSQAPKLLFHYYDKDFNNEADTPDNFQSRRPNTSFCFLDIRSPGLGDTAMYLCATSRGLYPDTQYFGPGTRLTVL.

V and J are TRBV28 and TRBJ1-5; TRBD1 matches 11 bases. The CDR3 sequence is 16 residues long. CDR1 MDHEN and CDR2 SYDVKM come from the germline V gene. The trim removed 7 bases at V and 2 bases at J, leaving 7 bases unmatched. In DNA form, the CDR3 reads TGTGCCAGCAACTCTGGGACAGGGGGTCGCAATCAGCCCCAGCATTTT. It specifies CASNSGTGGRNQPQHF.

V is TRBV28 and J is TRBJ1-1; D call uncertain. The germline V gene encodes CDR1 MDHEN and CDR2 SYDVKM. This CDR3 region has 13 residues. V lost 4 bases and J lost 2, with 8 bases in between. CDR3 nucleotides: TGTGCCAGCAGTTCCAGACATAACACTGAAGCTTTCTTT. Translation gives CASSSRHNTEAFF.

V usage is TRBV5-1 and J usage is TRBJ1-1; the D gene is possibly TRBD1 (5 bases). CDR3 length: 15 amino acids. Germline CDR1 and CDR2: SGHRS and YFSETQ. V was shortened by 4 bases and J by 3 bases, with 16 bases between the two germline ends. CDR3 bases: TGCGCCAGCAGCCCTGGAGGGTCGGGGGACACTGAAGCTTTCTTT. Translation: CASSPGGSGDTEAFF.

The chain joins TRBV5-6 to TRBJ2-3; the D gene is possibly TRBD1 (6 bases). This CDR3 spans 14 amino acids. Germline loops: CDR1 SGHDT, CDR2 YYEEEE. The V end was cut by 1 base, the J end by 2 bases, with 8 bases between. CDR3 region: CASSLRQVTDTQYF. The CDR3 DNA follows: TGTGCCAGCAGCTTGCGACAGGTCACAGATACGCAGTATTTT.

V gene TRBV7-2 combines with J gene TRBJ2-6; D is uncertain. The CDR3 consists of 16 residues. V lost 1 base to trimming and J lost 0 bases, with 7 bases between them. Germline CDR1 and CDR2: SGHTA and FQGNSA. CDR3 nucleotide sequence: TGTGCCAGCAGCTTAGAAGGCGCCTCTGGGGCCAACGTCCTGACTTTC. As protein: CASSLEGASGANVLTF.

The rearrangement links TRBV30 to TRBJ1-5, with D hard to call. This CDR3 contains 14 residues. CDR1 and CDR2 (germline): GTSNPN, SVGIG (reference sequence). V gave up 2 bases and J gave up 0 bases, with 8 bases separating them. The CDR3 reads CAWSSSFSNQPQHF. DNA for the CDR3: TGTGCCTGGAGTTCAAGCTTTAGCAATCAGCCCCAGCATTTT.

The chain combines TRBV6-1 with TRBJ1-1; D unclear. This CDR3 spans 14 amino acids. Per the germline V gene, CDR1 is MNHNS and CDR2 is SASEGT. Trimming shortened V by 0 bases and J by 1 base, and 6 bases separated the two germline ends. The CDR3 nucleotides read TGTGCCAGCAGTGAAGCGGAGAGGAACACTGAAGCTTTCTTT. This sequence encodes CASSEAERNTEAFF.

The gene calls are TRBV4-1 and TRBJ2-2; TRBD1 or TRBD2 may be the D gene (5 bases each). This CDR3 comprises 18 residues. V lost 8 bases and J 1 base, leaving 23 bases between the germline ends. CDR1 and CDR2 (germline): MGHRA, YSYEKL. The DNA for the CDR3 is TGCGCCAGCCCCCCCTGGGAGACAGAGCTGGTGAACACCGGGGAGCTGTTTTTT. Translating it yields CASPPWETELVNTGELFF.

The chain couples TRBV4-1 to TRBJ2-5, with a possible D match to TRBD1 (6 bases). The CDR3 sequence is 15 residues long. V lost 1 base, J lost 4 bases, and 13 bases lay in between. From germline, CDR1 is MGHRA and CDR2 YSYEKL. The CDR3 region is CASSQGQTRGETQYF. The CDR3, as DNA: TGCGCCAGCAGCCAAGGACAGACCAGGGGAGAGACCCAGTACTTC.

This chain links TRBV7-9 with TRBJ2-7; no definite D call. This CDR3 contains 14 residues. Per the germline V gene, CDR1 is SEHNR and CDR2 is FQNEAQ (reference sequence). The V end was cut by 5 bases, the J end by 4 bases, with 15 bases between. The CDR3 coding sequence is TGTGCCAGCAGCGACCCGCGGACGGGTTACGAGCAGTACTTC. Amino acids: CASSDPRTGYEQYF.

V is TRBV5-6 and J is TRBJ1-3, with unresolved D. The CDR3 spans 14 residues. Germline V lookup: CDR1 SGHDT, CDR2 YYEEEE. Trimming took off 0 bases at V and 3 bases at J, with 7 bases between the two ends. The CDR3 here is CASSLAGYGNTIYF. DNA for the CDR3: TGTGCCAGCAGCTTGGCAGGCTATGGAAACACCATATATTTT.

J is TRBJ2-1 and V is TRBV9; the match to TRBD2 covers 8 bases. Per germline, CDR1 SGDLS and CDR2 YYNGEE. V gave up 0 bases and J gave up 3 bases; unmatched junction bases: 11. The CDR3 is 18 residues long. Here the CDR3 reads CASSVGGAPLAGYNEQFF. The CDR3 DNA reads TGTGCCAGCAGCGTAGGCGGGGCCCCCCTAGCGGGCTACAATGAGCAGTTCTTC.

This chain connects TRBV25-1 to TRBJ1-1; D gene ambiguous. The CDR3 is 16 residues long. Trimming shortened V by 4 bases and J by 2 bases, and 17 bases separated the two germline ends. Germline CDR1 and CDR2: MGHDK and SYGVNS. The CDR3 here is CASSAQPGSYNTEAFF. As DNA, the CDR3 is TGTGCCAGCAGTGCACAACCCGGGAGCTACAACACTGAAGCTTTCTTT.

The genes are TRBV28 and TRBJ1-5, with TRBD1 matching 10 bases. This CDR3 has 17 amino acids. The V gene's germline CDR1 is MDHEN and CDR2 SYDVKM. J lost 5 bases, V lost 6 bases, and 13 bases had no gene match. CDR3 sequence reads: CASRGIGQGGVDQPQHF. DNA of the CDR3: TGTGCCAGCAGGGGTATCGGACAGGGGGGTGTCGATCAGCCCCAGCATTTT.

The chain is built from TRBV14 and TRBJ1-2; 10 bases are a match to TRBD1. The CDR3 length is 14 residues. Germline assignment: CDR1 SGHDN and CDR2 FVKESK. V shed 5 bases and J 7 bases; nucleotides not matched to a gene: 7. CDR3 in amino acids: CASSGDRGVGGYTF. DNA of the CDR3: TGTGCCAGCAGCGGGGACAGGGGTGTCGGTGGCTACACCTTC.

The count of this clone is one. The chain links TRBV7-8 to TRBJ1-6; possibly TRBD1 for D (5 bases). The V gene lost 0 bases and the J gene lost 3 bases, with 9 bases spanning the gap. CDR1 and CDR2 (germline): SGHVS, FQNEAQ. The CDR3 loop spans 16 amino acids. CDR3 protein: CASSLARTGYNSPLHF. CDR3 bases: TGTGCCAGCAGCTTAGCGAGAACAGGCTATAATTCACCCCTCCACTTT.